The 9 T cell receptor beta chains below come from one sample, sequenced in a study of blood T cell repertoires in COVID-19 (dated by TCRdb to 2019 to 2021). To prepare the library, the immunoSEQ multiplex PCR assay was applied. What TCRdb holds here is the immuneACCESS table cut down to in-frame rearrangements. Part of the clones is not present; checked against another copy, under half of the missing clones reflect an unresolved V gene, and the others are unexplained. The sample contains hundreds of thousands of clones, about 80% of them found a single time. The ten most abundant clones make up about 9.6% of the sample. Material: peripheral blood. These receptors originate from an elderly man with acute or convalescent COVID-19.

The chain combines TRBV7-2 with TRBJ2-7; tentatively, D is TRBD1 (6 bases). Trimming shortened V by 4 bases and J by 6 bases, and 16 bases separated the two germline ends. Germline V gene data show CDR1 as SGHTA and CDR2 as FQGNSA. The CDR3 runs to 14 residues. The CDR3 sequence: CASSSPYRESEQYF. CDR3 in DNA: TGTGCCAGCAGCTCACCCTACAGGGAGAGCGAGCAGTACTTC.

This CDR3 is CASRVQGARNSPLHF. The CDR3 DNA reads TGTGCCAGCAGAGTCCAGGGGGCGCGGAATTCACCCCTCCACTTT. The chain uses TRBV6-5 and TRBJ1-6; TRBD1 matches 8 bases. The CDR3 totals 15 residues. Germline V gives CDR1 MNHEY, CDR2 SVGAGI. J lost 7 bases, V lost 6 bases, and 8 bases had no gene match.

This clone was observed a handful of times. J is TRBJ1-1 and V is TRBV15; TRBD1 is a possible D gene (6 bases). CDR1 and CDR2 (germline): LNHNV, YYDKDF (reference sequence). V gave up 5 bases and J gave up 1 base, with 26 bases separating them. This CDR3 has 19 amino acids. CDR3 protein: CATSPRGKGGALGNTEAFF. The CDR3, as DNA: TGTGCCACCAGCCCCCGGGGTAAGGGGGGGGCGCTGGGGAACACTGAAGCTTTCTTT.

This clone was found once. This chain links TRBV29-1 with TRBJ1-3; 8 bases are a match to TRBD1. Germline values: CDR1 SQVTM, CDR2 ANQGSEA. V shed 5 bases and J 2 bases; nucleotides not matched to a gene: 2. The CDR3 extends over 13 amino acids. The CDR3 nucleotides are TGCAGCGTTTCGGACAGGGCTGGAAACACCATATATTTT. The encoded protein is CSVSDRAGNTIYF.

A note on this clone: This specimen includes other DNA sequences encoding the same CDR3. The chain employs TRBV6-5 and TRBJ2-7, with 9 bases aligning to TRBD1. CDR3 length: 13 residues. The trim removed 6 bases at V and 3 bases at J, leaving 3 bases unmatched. The germline V gene encodes CDR1 MNHEY and CDR2 SVGAGI. CDR3 in DNA: TGTGCCAGCAGCCGGGACAGGGTCTACGAGCAGTACTTC. This sequence encodes CASSRDRVYEQYF.

This clone showed up just once. The rearrangement uses TRBV6-6 and TRBJ1-2; unclear D gene. V lost 0 bases and J 0 bases, leaving 8 bases between the germline ends. Germline V CDR1 and CDR2: MNHNY, SVGAGI (reference sequence). This CDR3 has 15 amino acids. Here the CDR3 reads CASSYSTGANYGYTF. DNA for the CDR3: TGTGCCAGCAGTTACTCGACCGGGGCTAACTATGGCTACACCTTC.

This chain's CDR3 is CASSKGLAGGPATQYF. The CDR3 nucleotides read TGTGCCAGCAGCAAGGGACTAGCGGGAGGGCCCGCTACGCAGTATTTT. V is TRBV5-4 and J is TRBJ2-3, with 16 bases fitting TRBD2. This CDR3 comprises 16 residues. CDR1 and CDR2 from the germline V gene are SGHNT and YYREEE (reference sequence). Trimming removed 4 bases from V and 8 bases from J; junction bases left unmatched: 7.

The chain is built from TRBV27 and TRBJ2-7, with TRBD1 identical over 8 bases. CDR1 and CDR2 (germline): MNHEY, SMNVEV (reference sequence). V was pared by 6 bases and J by 3 bases, with 4 bases of the junction left unmatched. CDR3 length: 13 residues. CDR3: CASSRDRSYEQYF. The CDR3, as DNA: TGTGCCAGCAGCCGGGACAGGAGCTACGAGCAGTACTTC.

V and J are TRBV5-1 and TRBJ1-1; 9 nucleotides match TRBD1. This CDR3 spans 16 amino acids. CDR1 is SGHRS, CDR2 YFSETQ, per germline. With 5 bases clipped from V and 4 bases from J, the junction kept 12 bases outside the gene matches. CDR3 coding DNA: TGCGCCAGCAGACCAGGGGACAGGGACGGTTTCACTGAAGCTTTCTTT. The encoded protein is CASRPGDRDGFTEAFF.